A selection of T cell receptor beta chains follows, all from one sample in a study of cytomegalovirus exposure and HLA in healthy donors. Some clones are missing from TCRdb's copy, which holds only in-frame ones; the method was immunoSEQ multiplex PCR. This sample has around 210,000 clones, with approximately 79% found just once. Sequences were obtained from PBMCs. Receptors originate from a man aged 50 or older in good health and CMV-seronegative. CDR3s leave out the opening cysteine and the closing phenylalanine or tryptophan. Each record gives: J gene, V gene, CDR3 protein.

>TRBJ2-7|TRBV5-1
ASSRDRGIYEQY
>TRBJ1-2|TRBV6-5
ASSYASGGDYGYT
>TRBJ2-1|TRBV27
ASGSMGDSSYNEQF
>TRBJ1-1|TRBV5-1
ASSSDGTGYTEAF
>TRBJ2-7|TRBV9
ASSGQGAQHEQY
>TRBJ2-2|TRBV30
AWRAIASGGTGELF
>TRBJ1-2|TRBV15
ATSRDRQDQGYT
>TRBJ2-7|TRBV13
ASSLQTRSYEQY
>TRBJ2-2|TRBV19
ASSIWEASGRYGELF
>TRBJ1-2|TRBV7-3
ASSLAGPTNYGYT
>TRBJ2-1|TRBV5-1
ASSLGARASYNEQF
>TRBJ1-5|TRBV2
ASSGGSQPQH
>TRBJ2-2|TRBV18
ASSTTTGGEWAGELF
>TRBJ2-1|TRBV4-2
ASSPSQGGEQF
>TRBJ1-2|TRBV28
ASSLSLYGYT
>TRBJ2-7|TRBV18
ASSPPTGADEQY
>TRBJ2-2|TRBV5-5
ASSFRGPSTGELF
>TRBJ2-7|TRBV6-4
ASSGPRDRDHEQY
>TRBJ2-1|TRBV6-1
ASSSDSSEQF
>TRBJ2-3|TRBV28
ASSLRQSTDTQY
>TRBJ1-5|TRBV19
ASSTAQNQPQH
>TRBJ1-2|TRBV27
ASSFAGVNYGYT